This T cell receptor beta chain originates from a study of blood T cell repertoires in COVID-19. Study-level information: The origin of the acute and convalescent COVID-19 samples was the United States, Italy and Spain.

Original handling: Estimated nucleated cell counts came from reference gene primer amplification. Profiling relied on immunoSEQ multiplex PCR, and the TCRdb table lists in-frame clones only, not all of them. D and trimming come from the DNA, and the V and J calls and clone size come from that table. The sample consists of more than 80,000 clones, around 85% of them appearing once. Seattle researchers signed up patients amid active infection and tracked them longitudinally. Trimming took off 6 bases at V and 1 base at J, with 9 bases between the two ends. The CDR3 length is 13 residues. CDR1 is SGHTA and CDR2 is FQGNSA in the germline V gene.

The chain carries TRBV7-2 and TRBJ1-1; D is ambiguous. The clonotype originates from a woman at least 80 years old with COVID-19, enrolled during active disease. What was sequenced was peripheral blood. The CDR3 bases are TGTGCCAGCAGGAACAGTCCGAACACTGAAGCTTTCTTT. Protein product: CASRNSPNTEAFF. The full variable domain, in which reference TRBV7-2 and TRBJ1-1 provide the parts outside the CDR3, is GAGVSQSPSNKVTEKGKDVELRCDPISGHTALYWYRQSLGQGLEFLIYFQGNSAPDKSGLPSDRFSAERTGGSVSTLTIQRTQQEDSAVYLCASRNSPNTEAFFGQGTRLTVV.